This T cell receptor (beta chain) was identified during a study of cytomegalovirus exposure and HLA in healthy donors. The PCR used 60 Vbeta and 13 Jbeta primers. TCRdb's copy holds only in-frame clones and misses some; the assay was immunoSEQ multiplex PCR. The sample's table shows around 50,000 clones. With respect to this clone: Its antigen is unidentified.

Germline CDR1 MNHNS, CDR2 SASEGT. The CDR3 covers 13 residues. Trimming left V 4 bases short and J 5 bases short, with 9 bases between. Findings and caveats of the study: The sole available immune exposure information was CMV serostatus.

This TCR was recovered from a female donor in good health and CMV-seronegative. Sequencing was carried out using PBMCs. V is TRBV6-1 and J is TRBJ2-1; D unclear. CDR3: CASSGEPHNEQFF. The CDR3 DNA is TGTGCCAGCAGTGGCGAGCCCCACAATGAGCAGTTCTTC.